Described below is a single TCR beta chain sequence and its context. What it binds is unknown. The entry originates in a study of cytomegalovirus exposure and HLA in healthy donors. The length of the CDR3 is 16 residues. J was trimmed by 4 bases and V by 4 bases; bases with no gene match: 12. CDR1 KGHSH and CDR2 LQKENI come from the germline V gene. All donors participated as healthy donors of bone marrow. Study-level results: Upon later analysis, TCR association rates were observed to vary by HLA locus, being highest for DRB1 and lowest for HLA-C. Looking again later, the authors saw that most CMV-associated TCR beta chains seemed HLA-restricted.

60 Vbeta and 13 Jbeta primers were used in PCR. Libraries were prepared by immunoSEQ multiplex PCR; TCRdb keeps only in-frame clonotypes and omits some of them. The sample has roughly 90,000 clones; about 84% are singletons. Sequenced material: PBMCs. The chain is built from TRBV18 and TRBJ1-1, with 7 positions matching TRBD1. The source is a man aged 18-30 years in good health and CMV-seronegative. The CDR3 DNA reads as TGTGCCAGCTCACGACAGGGCCAAGGGGGAGGCACTGAAGCTTTCTTT. Its protein is CASSRQGQGGGTEAFF.